This record looks at one T cell receptor beta chain sequence and its context. Its antigen is not identified. A read error may produce the germline difference seen at one junction end. The sample is drawn from a study of cytomegalovirus exposure and HLA in healthy donors. Overall study results and limits: Most observed TCR sequences were rare, whereas some public TCRs were detected in many donors. The study put roughly 160 TCR beta chains on its list as cytomegalovirus-associated.

It was with 60 Vbeta and 13 Jbeta primers that the PCR ran. This table comes from immunoSEQ multiplex PCR, and its TCRdb copy is limited to in-frame clones, with some not included. In the table there are 95,000 or so clones, around 81% of which are singletons. Material for sequencing was PBMCs. This TCR was recovered from a woman aged 70-85 years in good health and CMV-seropositive.

For the CDR3, the DNA is TGTGCCTGGAGTAGGGGGACAGTTCCCTCCTTCAATGAGCAGTTCTTC. This translates into CAWSRGTVPSFNEQFF. This chain uses TRBV30 with TRBJ2-1; TRBD1 matches at 7 bases. Germline CDR1 and CDR2: GTSNPN and SVGIG (reference sequence). The CDR3 is made up of 16 amino acids.